This T cell receptor (beta chain) was profiled in a study of T-cell memory formation after mild COVID-19. The overall study: TCR clusters largely stayed donor specific. General study results and limits: CM and EM subsets held most contracting CD4+ clones; EMRA held CD8+ ones.

From the 5' RACE reads, TCRdb called clonotypes with MiXCR, one entry per CDR3 protein. The data contain approximately 400,000 distinct CDR3 sequences, 20% to 25% of them singletons. Notes on this clonotype: The antigen is undetermined.

V gave up 0 bases and J gave up 3 bases, with 9 bases separating them. The CDR3 spans 14 residues. CDR1 and CDR2 (germline): SGHRS, YFSETQ. V usage is TRBV5-1 and J usage is TRBJ2-5; D gene ambiguous. This TCR was recovered from an adult woman who had mild COVID-19 (a few samples of this study predate the infection). Cell type and time point are not known. Specimen: PBMCs or a T cell subset sorted from them (not recorded which). CDR3 DNA sequence: TGCGCCAGCAGCTTGGGGCCTGTGGAAGAGACCCAGTACTTC. Translated: CASSLGPVEETQYF.